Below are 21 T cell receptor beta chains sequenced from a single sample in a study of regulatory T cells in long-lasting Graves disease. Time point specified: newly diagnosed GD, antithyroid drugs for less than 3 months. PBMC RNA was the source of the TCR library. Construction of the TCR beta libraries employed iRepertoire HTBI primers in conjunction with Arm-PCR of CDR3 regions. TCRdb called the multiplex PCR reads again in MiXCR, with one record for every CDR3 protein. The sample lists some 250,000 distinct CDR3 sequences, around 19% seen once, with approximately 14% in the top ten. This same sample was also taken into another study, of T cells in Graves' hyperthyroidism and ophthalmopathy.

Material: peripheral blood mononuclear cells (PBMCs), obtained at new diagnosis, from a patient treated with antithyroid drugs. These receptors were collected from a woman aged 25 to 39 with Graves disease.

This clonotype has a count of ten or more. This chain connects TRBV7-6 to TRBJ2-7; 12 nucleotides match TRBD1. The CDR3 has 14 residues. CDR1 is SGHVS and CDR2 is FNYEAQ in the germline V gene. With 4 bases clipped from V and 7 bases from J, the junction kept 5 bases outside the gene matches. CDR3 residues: CASSSGQGAGEQYF. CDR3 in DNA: TGTGCCAGCAGCTCGGGACAGGGGGCTGGGGAGCAGTACTTC.

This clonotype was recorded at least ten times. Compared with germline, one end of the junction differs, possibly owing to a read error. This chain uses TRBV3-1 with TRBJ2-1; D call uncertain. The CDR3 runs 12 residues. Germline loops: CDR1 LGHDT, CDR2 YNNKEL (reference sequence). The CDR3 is CASSQESVEQFF. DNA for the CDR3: TGTGCCAGCAGTCAAGAATCTGTTGAGCAGTTCTTC.

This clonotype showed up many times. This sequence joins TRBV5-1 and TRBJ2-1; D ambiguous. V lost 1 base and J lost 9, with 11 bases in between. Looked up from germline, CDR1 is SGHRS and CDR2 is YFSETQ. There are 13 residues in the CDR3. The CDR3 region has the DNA TGCGCCAGCAGCTTGTTAAGGGCGTCTGAGCAGTTCTTC. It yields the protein CASSLLRASEQFF. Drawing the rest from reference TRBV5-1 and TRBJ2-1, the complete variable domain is KAGVTQTPRYLIKTRGQQVTLSCSPISGHRSVSWYQQTPGQGLQFLFEYFSETQRNKGNFPGRFSGRQFSNSRSEMNVSTLELGDSALYLCASSLLRASEQFFGPGTRLTVL.

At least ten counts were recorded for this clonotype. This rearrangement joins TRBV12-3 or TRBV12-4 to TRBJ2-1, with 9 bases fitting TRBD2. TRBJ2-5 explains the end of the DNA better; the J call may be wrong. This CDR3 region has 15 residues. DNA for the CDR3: TGTGCCAGCAGTTTATGGCGGGGGGGCCGAGAGACCCAGTACTTC. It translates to CASSLWRGGRETQYF.

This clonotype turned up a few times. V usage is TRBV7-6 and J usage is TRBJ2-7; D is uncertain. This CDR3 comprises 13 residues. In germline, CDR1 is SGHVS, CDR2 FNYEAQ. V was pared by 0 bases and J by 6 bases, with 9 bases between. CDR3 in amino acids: CASSLAASGEQYF. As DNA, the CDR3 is TGTGCCAGCAGCTTAGCGGCTAGTGGCGAGCAGTACTTC.

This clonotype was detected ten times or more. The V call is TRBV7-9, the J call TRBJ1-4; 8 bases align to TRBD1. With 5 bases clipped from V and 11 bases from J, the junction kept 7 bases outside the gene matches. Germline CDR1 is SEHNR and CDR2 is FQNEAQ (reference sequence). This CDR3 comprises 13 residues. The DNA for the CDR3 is TGTGCCAGCAGCACAGGACAGGGTGAGAAACTGTTTTTT. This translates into CASSTGQGEKLFF.

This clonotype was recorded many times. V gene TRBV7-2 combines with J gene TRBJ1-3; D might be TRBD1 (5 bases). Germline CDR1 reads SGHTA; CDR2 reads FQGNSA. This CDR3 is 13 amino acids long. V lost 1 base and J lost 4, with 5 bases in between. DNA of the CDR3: TGTGCCAGCAGCTTAGGACAGGGAAACACCATATATTTT. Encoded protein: CASSLGQGNTIYF.

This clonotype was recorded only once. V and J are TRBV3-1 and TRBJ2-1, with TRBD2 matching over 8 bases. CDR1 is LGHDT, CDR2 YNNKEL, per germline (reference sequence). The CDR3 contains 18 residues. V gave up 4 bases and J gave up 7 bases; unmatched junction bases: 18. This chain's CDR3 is CASSRISPGGGRWNEQFF. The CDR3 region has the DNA TGTGCCAGCAGCCGCATCAGCCCCGGAGGCGGGAGGTGGAATGAGCAGTTCTTC.

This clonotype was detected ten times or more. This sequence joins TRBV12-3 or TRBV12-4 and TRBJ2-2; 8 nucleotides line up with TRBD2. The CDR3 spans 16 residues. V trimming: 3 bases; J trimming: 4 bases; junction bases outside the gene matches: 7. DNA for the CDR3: TGTGCCAGCAGTTTCCGAGCGGGGGAGCGCACCGGGGAGCTGTTTTTT. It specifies CASSFRAGERTGELFF.

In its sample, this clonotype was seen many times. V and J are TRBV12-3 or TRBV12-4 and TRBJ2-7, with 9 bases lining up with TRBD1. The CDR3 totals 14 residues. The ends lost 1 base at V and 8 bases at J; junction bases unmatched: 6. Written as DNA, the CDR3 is TGTGCCAGCAGTTTAGACAGGGGGCGAGGCCAGCAGTACTTC. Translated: CASSLDRGRGQQYF.

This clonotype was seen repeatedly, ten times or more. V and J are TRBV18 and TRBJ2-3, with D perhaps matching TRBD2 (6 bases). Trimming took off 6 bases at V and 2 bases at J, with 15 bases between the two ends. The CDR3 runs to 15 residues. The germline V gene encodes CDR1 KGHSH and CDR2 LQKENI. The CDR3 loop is CASSRLVELTDTQYF. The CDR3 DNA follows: TGTGCCAGCTCCAGACTAGTTGAACTCACAGATACGCAGTATTTT.

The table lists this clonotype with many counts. CDR3: CASSEGGARNYGYTF. The DNA for the CDR3 is TGTGCCAGCAGTGAAGGGGGGGCTCGTAACTATGGCTACACCTTC. The chain links TRBV2 to TRBJ1-2; D might be TRBD1 (6 bases). V was cut by 1 base and J by 1 base, with 10 bases left in between. This CDR3 has 15 amino acids. Germline CDR1 reads SNHLY; CDR2 reads FYNNEI.

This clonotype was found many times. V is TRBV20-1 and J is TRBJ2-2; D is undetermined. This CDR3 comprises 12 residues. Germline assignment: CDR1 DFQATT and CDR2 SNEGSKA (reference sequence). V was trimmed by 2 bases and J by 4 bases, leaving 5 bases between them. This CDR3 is CSARIPTGELFF. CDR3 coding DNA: TGCAGTGCTAGAATCCCCACCGGGGAGCTGTTTTTT.

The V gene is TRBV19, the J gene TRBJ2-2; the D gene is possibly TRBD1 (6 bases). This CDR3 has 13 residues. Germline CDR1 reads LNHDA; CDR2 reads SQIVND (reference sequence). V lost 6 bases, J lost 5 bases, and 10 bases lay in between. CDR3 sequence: CASSTTGTGELFF. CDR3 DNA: TGTGCCAGTAGCACAACAGGGACCGGGGAGCTGTTTTTT.

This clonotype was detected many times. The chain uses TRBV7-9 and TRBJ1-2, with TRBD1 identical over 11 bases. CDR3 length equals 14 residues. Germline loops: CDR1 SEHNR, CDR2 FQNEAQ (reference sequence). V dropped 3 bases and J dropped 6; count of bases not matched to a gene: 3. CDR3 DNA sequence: TGTGCCAGCAGCTTGGGACAGGGGGTTAATGGCTACACCTTC. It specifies CASSLGQGVNGYTF.

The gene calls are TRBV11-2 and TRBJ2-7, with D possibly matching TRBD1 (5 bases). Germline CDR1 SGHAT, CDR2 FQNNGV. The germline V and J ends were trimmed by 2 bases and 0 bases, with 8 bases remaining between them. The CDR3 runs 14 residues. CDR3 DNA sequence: TGTGCCAGCAGCTTAACCCAGGGCTCCTACGAGCAGTACTTC. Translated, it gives CASSLTQGSYEQYF.

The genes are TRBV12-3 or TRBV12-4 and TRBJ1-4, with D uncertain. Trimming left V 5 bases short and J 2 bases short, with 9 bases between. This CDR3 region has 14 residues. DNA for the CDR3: TGTGCCAGCAGTGACCGGGCCACTAATGAAAAACTGTTTTTT. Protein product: CASSDRATNEKLFF.

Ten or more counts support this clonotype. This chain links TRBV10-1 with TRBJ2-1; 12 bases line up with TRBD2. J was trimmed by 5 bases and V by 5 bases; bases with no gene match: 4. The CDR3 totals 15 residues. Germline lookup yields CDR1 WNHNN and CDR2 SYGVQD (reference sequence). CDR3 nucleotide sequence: TGCGCCAGCAGTTCTAGCGGGGGGGCCAACAATGAGCAGTTCTTC. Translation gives CASSSSGGANNEQFF.

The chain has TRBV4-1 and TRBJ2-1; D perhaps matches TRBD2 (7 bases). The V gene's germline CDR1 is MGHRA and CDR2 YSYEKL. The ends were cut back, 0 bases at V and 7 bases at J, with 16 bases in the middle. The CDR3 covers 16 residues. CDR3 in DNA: TGCGCCAGCAGCCAAGATCGGGGGGCCGGCGAGAATGAGCAGTTCTTC. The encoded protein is CASSQDRGAGENEQFF.

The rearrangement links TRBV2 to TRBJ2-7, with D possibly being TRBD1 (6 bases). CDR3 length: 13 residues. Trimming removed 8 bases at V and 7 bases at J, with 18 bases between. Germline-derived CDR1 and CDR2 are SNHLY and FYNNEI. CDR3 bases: TGTGCCAGCGGTGTAGGACAGAAGTCGGAGCAGTACTTC. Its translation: CASGVGQKSEQYF.

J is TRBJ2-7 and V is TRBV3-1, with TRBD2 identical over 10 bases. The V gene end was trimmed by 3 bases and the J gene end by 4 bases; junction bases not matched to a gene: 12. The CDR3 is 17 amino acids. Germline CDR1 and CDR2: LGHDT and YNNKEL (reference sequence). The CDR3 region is CASSQSSGRFGSYEQYF. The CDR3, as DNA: TGTGCCAGCAGCCAGTCTAGCGGGAGATTCGGTTCGTACGAGCAGTACTTC.